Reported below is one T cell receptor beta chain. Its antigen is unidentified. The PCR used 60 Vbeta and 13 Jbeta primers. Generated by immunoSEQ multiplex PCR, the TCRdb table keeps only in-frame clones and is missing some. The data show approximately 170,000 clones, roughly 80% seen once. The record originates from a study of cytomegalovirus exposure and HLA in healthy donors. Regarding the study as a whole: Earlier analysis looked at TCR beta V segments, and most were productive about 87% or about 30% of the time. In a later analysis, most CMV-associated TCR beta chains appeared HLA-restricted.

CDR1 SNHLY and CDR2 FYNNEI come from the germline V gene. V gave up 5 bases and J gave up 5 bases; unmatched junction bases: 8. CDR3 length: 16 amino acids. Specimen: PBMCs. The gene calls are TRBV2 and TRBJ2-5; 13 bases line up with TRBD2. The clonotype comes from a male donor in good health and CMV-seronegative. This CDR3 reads CASSSPGLAGLETQYF. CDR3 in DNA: TGTGCCAGCAGTTCACCGGGACTAGCGGGATTGGAGACCCAGTACTTC.